This T cell receptor (beta chain) was obtained from a study of cytomegalovirus exposure and HLA in healthy donors. The PCR made use of 60 Vbeta and 13 Jbeta primers. Measured with immunoSEQ multiplex PCR; TCRdb has only the in-frame clones, and not every one. The sample has some 150,000 clones, roughly 64% seen once. This clone was seen a handful of times. The specimen sequenced was PBMCs. The TCR originated in a woman aged 25 to 39 in good health and CMV-seropositive.

CDR3 nucleotides: TGTGCCAGCAGTTTAAGCAGCGCGGCGACCCAGTACTTC. Protein product: CASSLSSAATQYF. The chain links TRBV27 to TRBJ2-5; D is unresolved. Trimming took 2 bases from V and 7 from J, leaving 11 bases between them. Germline CDR1 is MNHEY and CDR2 is SMNVEV (reference sequence). The CDR3 is 13 residues long.